In this sample, the clone carrying this T cell receptor beta chain is medium-sized. Rearranged V-D-J TRB sequences were amplified with a mixed TRB-A/B primer pool. From the multiplex PCR reads, TCRdb called clonotypes with MiXCR, one entry per CDR3 protein. The sample includes more than 2,500 distinct CDR3 sequences, about a fifth of them seen just once. The CDR3 covers 14 residues. The junction had 8 bases not matched to a gene; V was cut back by 5 bases and J by 5 bases. Germline V lookup: CDR1 SGHNT, CDR2 YENEEA. Amplification of TCR beta used genomic DNA extracted from peripheral blood. This sample stems from a study of T cell repertoires in aging, cancer and after chemotherapy.

Sequenced input: blood. The origin of this receptor is a human donor with a blood cancer. The V and J genes are TRBV11-3 and TRBJ1-1; 7 bases are shared with TRBD1. The CDR3 sequence is CASSLTGAGTEAFF. The CDR3 DNA sequence: TGTGCCAGCAGCCTCACAGGGGCAGGGACTGAAGCTTTCTTT.